The 26 T cell receptor beta chains given below trace back to one sample, sequenced in a study of radiotherapy plus CTLA-4 blockade in lung cancer. Measured with immunoSEQ multiplex PCR; TCRdb has only the in-frame clones, and not every one. The data contain roughly 63,000 clones, around three quarters of them singletons. The sample here was peripheral blood, taken from a patient treated with radiotherapy plus ipilimumab. Every receptor here comes from a human donor with non-small cell lung cancer whose response to radiotherapy plus ipilimumab could not be evaluated.

V is TRBV13 and J is TRBJ2-2; 7 nucleotides match TRBD2. The V segment lost 4 bases and the J segment 5 bases; nucleotides outside the gene matches: 13. There are 17 residues in the CDR3. Germline CDR1 is PRHDT and CDR2 is FYEKMQ (reference sequence). CDR3 sequence reads: CASSSRRSAGATGELFF. CDR3 bases: TGTGCCAGCAGCTCCCGTCGGTCTGCGGGAGCTACCGGGGAGCTGTTTTTT.

In regard to this clone: The junction and the germline gene differ at one end; a read error may be behind it. This chain uses TRBV27 with TRBJ2-7; unclear D gene. Germline values: CDR1 MNHEY, CDR2 SMNVEV (reference sequence). The CDR3 runs to 12 residues. In DNA form, the CDR3 reads TGTGCCGGCAGTTTCTACGGCTACGAGCAGTACTTC. The encoded protein is CAGSFYGYEQYF.

The chain carries TRBV2 and TRBJ2-5, with TRBD2 matching over 8 bases. V shed 6 bases, J shed 7 bases, and the junction held 10 bases outside the gene matches. Germline CDR1 SNHLY, CDR2 FYNNEI. The CDR3 is 14 amino acids. CDR3 nucleotide sequence: TGTGCCAGCAGCCTCTCAGCGGGAGAGGCGACCCAGTACTTC. This gives the protein CASSLSAGEATQYF.

The V call is TRBV7-8, the J call TRBJ1-5, with D possibly being TRBD1 (5 bases). Germline loops: CDR1 SGHVS, CDR2 FQNEAQ. The V gene lost 5 bases and the J gene lost 7 bases, with 15 bases spanning the gap. The CDR3 is made up of 14 amino acids. The DNA for the CDR3 is TGTGCCAGCAGCCAGACAGCGTCCGGACAGCCCCAGCATTTT. Its protein product is CASSQTASGQPQHF.

This chain uses TRBV6-5 with TRBJ2-7, with D perhaps matching TRBD1 (5 bases). CDR3 length: 13 amino acids. With 1 base removed from V and 7 bases from J, the gap between germline ends came to 11 bases. Germline V gene data show CDR1 as MNHEY and CDR2 as SVGAGI. CDR3 sequence reads: CASSYFSGHEQYF. In DNA, the CDR3 is TGTGCCAGCAGTTACTTTTCAGGGCATGAGCAGTACTTC.

This clone was seen a few times. V gene TRBV9 combines with J gene TRBJ2-2, with TRBD2 matching over 10 bases. Germline V lookup: CDR1 SGDLS, CDR2 YYNGEE. The CDR3 runs 17 residues. V gave up 4 bases and J gave up 4 bases; unmatched junction bases: 10. This CDR3 is CASSLSASGSFTGELFF. The CDR3 region has the DNA TGTGCCAGCAGCCTCTCGGCTAGCGGGAGTTTCACCGGGGAGCTGTTTTTT. The complete variable domain, with remaining parts taken from reference TRBV9 and TRBJ2-2, reads DSGVTQTPKHLITATGQRVTLRCSPRSGDLSVYWYQQSLDQGLQFLIQYYNGEERAKGNILERFSAQQFPDLHSELNLSSLELGDSALYFCASSLSASGSFTGELFFGEGSRLTVL.

This clone was recorded a few times. This chain joins TRBV7-9 and TRBJ1-1; D is unresolved. Germline lookup yields CDR1 SEHNR and CDR2 FQNEAQ (reference sequence). This CDR3 has 12 amino acids. V gave up 1 base and J gave up 4 bases, with 4 bases separating them. CDR3 coding DNA: TGTGCCAGCAGCTTAGAGCTCACTGAAGCTTTCTTT. Protein: CASSLELTEAFF. The full variable domain, its missing parts supplied by reference TRBV7-9 and TRBJ1-1, is DTGVSQNPRHKITKRGQNVTFRCDPISEHNRLYWYRQTLGQGPEFLTYFQNEAQLEKSRLLSDRFSAERPKGSFSTLEIQRTEQGDSAMYLCASSLELTEAFFGQGTRLTVV.

This clone appeared a single time. The J gene is TRBJ1-2, the V gene TRBV7-2, with a possible D match to TRBD1 (6 bases). CDR1 is SGHTA and CDR2 is FQGNSA in the germline V gene. V was clipped by 6 bases and J by 4 bases, with 21 bases between them. CDR3 size: 16 residues. The CDR3 loop is CASRQGGTGSPYGYTF. In nucleotides, the CDR3 is TGTGCCAGCAGGCAAGGCGGAACAGGGAGTCCCTATGGCTACACCTTC.

The gene calls are TRBV18 and TRBJ2-5; no clear D. The CDR3 spans 13 residues. In germline, CDR1 is KGHSH, CDR2 LQKENI. The germline V and J ends were trimmed by 5 bases and 5 bases, with 12 bases remaining between them. In DNA form, the CDR3 reads TGTGCCAGCTCAGAAACTACCCAGGAGACCCAGTACTTC. Amino acid sequence: CASSETTQETQYF.

The chain has TRBV19 and TRBJ1-2; D might be TRBD1 (6 bases). The CDR3 spans 13 residues. The V end lost 3 bases, the J end lost 5 bases, and 10 bases lay between the germline ends. Germline CDR1 LNHDA, CDR2 SQIVND (reference sequence). CDR3 amino acids: CASSIGGAYGYTF. Written as DNA, the CDR3 is TGTGCCAGTAGTATTGGGGGGGCTTATGGCTACACCTTC.

This clone was counted between two and nine times. This chain joins TRBV6-5 and TRBJ1-3; perhaps TRBD1 as D (5 bases). The germline V gene encodes CDR1 MNHEY and CDR2 SVGAGI. V lost 7 bases, J lost 1 base, and 14 bases lay in between. CDR3 length equals 15 residues. The CDR3 region has the DNA TGTGCCAGCAAAAATTCCAGGGTATCTGGAAACACCATATATTTT. It is translated as CASKNSRVSGNTIYF.

The chain links TRBV15 to TRBJ1-5, with 9 bases that match TRBD1. The CDR3 is 16 residues long. Germline V CDR1 and CDR2: LNHNV, YYDKDF (reference sequence). After removal of 1 base from V and 0 bases from J, the junction contained 1 base not matched to a gene. CDR3 nucleotides: TGTGCCACCAGCAGAGGGGACAGGGTTAGCAATCAGCCCCAGCATTTT. It specifies CATSRGDRVSNQPQHF.

This clone has more than one count but fewer than ten. The rearrangement joins TRBV6-5 to TRBJ2-1, with 7 bases matching TRBD2. Germline V gene data show CDR1 as MNHEY and CDR2 as SVGAGI. Trimming at V came to 5 bases and at J to 4 bases, leaving 8 bases not matched to a gene. The CDR3 contains 15 residues. The CDR3 region is CASSISGGWYNEQFF. CDR3 nucleotide sequence: TGTGCCAGCAGTATATCGGGAGGCTGGTACAATGAGCAGTTCTTC.

The rearrangement uses TRBV27 and TRBJ2-5, with 8 bases identical to TRBD1. This CDR3 has 14 amino acids. V was clipped by 6 bases and J by 4 bases; unmatched bases: 7. The germline CDR1 and CDR2 sequences are MNHEY and SMNVEV (reference sequence). The DNA of the CDR3 is TGTGCCAGCAGGGTTTTCCAGGGGGCAGAGACCCAGTACTTC. Encoded protein: CASRVFQGAETQYF.

This clone has a single count. V is TRBV12-5 and J is TRBJ1-1, with D possibly matching TRBD1 (5 bases). CDR1 is LGHNT and CDR2 is FRNRAP in the germline V gene. V lost 0 bases to trimming and J lost 0 bases, with 23 bases between them. CDR3 length: 20 amino acids. As DNA, the CDR3 is TGTGCTAGTGGTTTGGTACAGGTACGAACTCTTCGAATCATGAACACTGAAGCTTTCTTT. Amino acid sequence: CASGLVQVRTLRIMNTEAFF. The whole variable domain, remainder taken from reference TRBV12-5 and TRBJ1-1, is DARVTQTPRHKVTEMGQEVTMRCQPILGHNTVFWYRQTMMQGLELLAYFRNRAPLDDSGMPKDRFSAEMPDATLATLKIQPSEPRDSAVYFCASGLVQVRTLRIMNTEAFFGQGTRLTVV.

This chain uses TRBV30 with TRBJ1-1; D is unclear. Germline CDR1 is GTSNPN and CDR2 is SVGIG (reference sequence). Trimming removed 5 bases at V and 6 bases at J, with 10 bases between. The CDR3 runs to 11 residues. The CDR3: CAWEAPAEAFF. The DNA of the CDR3 is TGTGCCTGGGAGGCCCCGGCTGAAGCTTTCTTT.

V and J are TRBV5-1 and TRBJ1-5; D gene unclear. Looked up from germline, CDR1 is SGHRS and CDR2 is YFSETQ. With 0 bases removed from V and 4 bases from J, the gap between germline ends came to 14 bases. The CDR3 extends over 16 amino acids. The CDR3 loop is CASSLEGRGGNQPQHF. CDR3 coding DNA: TGCGCCAGCAGCTTGGAAGGACGGGGAGGGAATCAGCCCCAGCATTTT.

The chain combines TRBV28 with TRBJ2-4; D is possibly TRBD1 (5 bases). CDR1 and CDR2 (germline): MDHEN, SYDVKM. The CDR3 contains 13 residues. V was cut by 5 bases and J by 1 base, with 6 bases left in between. CDR3: CASSAGAKNIQYF. DNA for the CDR3: TGTGCCAGCAGTGCAGGGGCCAAAAACATTCAGTACTTC.

This clone was detected only a few times. This sequence joins TRBV11-2 and TRBJ2-7; D call uncertain. This CDR3 is 13 amino acids long. CDR1 is SGHAT and CDR2 is FQNNGV in the germline V gene. V was cut by 5 bases and J by 7 bases, with 15 bases left in between. The CDR3 spells CASSPDGPWEQYF. CDR3 in DNA: TGTGCCAGCAGCCCAGATGGGCCCTGGGAGCAGTACTTC.

The rearrangement joins TRBV5-6 to TRBJ1-4; 7 nucleotides align to TRBD1. Germline trimming cut 4 bases from V and 6 bases from J; bases unmatched to any gene: 9. The CDR3 is made up of 15 amino acids. The germline gives CDR1 SGHDT, CDR2 YYEEEE. In DNA form, the CDR3 reads TGTGCCAGCAGCCTCCCCGGACAGGCCGATGAAAAACTGTTTTTT. Protein: CASSLPGQADEKLFF.

The chain has TRBV29-1 and TRBJ1-5; D might be TRBD1 (5 bases). Germline-derived CDR1 and CDR2 are SQVTM and ANQGSEA. Trimming stripped 6 bases from V and 7 bases from J, with 16 bases between. This CDR3 is 13 amino acids long. CDR3 in amino acids: CSVASGGSQPQHF. CDR3 bases: TGCAGCGTCGCCTCTGGGGGGAGCCAGCCCCAGCATTTT.

In its sample, this clone was seen once. The rearrangement links TRBV27 to TRBJ2-1; D perhaps matches TRBD2 (5 bases). This CDR3 has 17 amino acids. V was pared by 6 bases and J by 7 bases, with 25 bases between. The germline CDR1 and CDR2 sequences are MNHEY and SMNVEV (reference sequence). For the CDR3, the DNA is TGTGCCAGCAGACGCATCAGCTCGGCGGGTTCGGGGAATGAGCAGTTCTTC. Residues: CASRRISSAGSGNEQFF.

The chain uses TRBV7-8 and TRBJ1-4, with TRBD1 as a possible D gene (6 bases). V was shortened by 2 bases and J by 8 bases, with 21 bases between the two germline ends. The CDR3 consists of 17 residues. Germline CDR1 is SGHVS and CDR2 is FQNEAQ. The DNA for the CDR3 is TGTGCCAGCAGCTTACGTTATCCCAAGCAGGGGAGCGAAAAACTGTTTTTT. Translating it yields CASSLRYPKQGSEKLFF. The entire variable domain, with the rest obtained from reference TRBV7-8 and TRBJ1-4, is as follows: GAGVSQSPRYKVAKRGQDVALRCDPISGHVSLFWYQQALGQGPEFLTYFQNEAQLDKSGLPSDRFFAERPEGSVSTLKIQRTQQEDSAVYLCASSLRYPKQGSEKLFFGSGTQLSVL.

The chain combines TRBV7-2 with TRBJ1-5; D gene uncertain. The V gene's germline CDR1 is SGHTA and CDR2 FQGNSA. The CDR3 is made up of 15 amino acids. The ends were cut back, 8 bases at V and 0 bases at J, with 14 bases in the middle. This CDR3 is CASLVGFNSNQPQHF. DNA for the CDR3: TGTGCCAGCCTAGTCGGGTTCAATAGCAATCAGCCCCAGCATTTT. Full variable domain (remainder filled in from reference TRBV7-2 and TRBJ1-5): GAGVSQSPSNKVTEKGKDVELRCDPISGHTALYWYRQSLGQGLEFLIYFQGNSAPDKSGLPSDRFSAERTGGSVSTLTIQRTQQEDSAVYLCASLVGFNSNQPQHFGDGTRLSIL.

This chain joins TRBV7-3 and TRBJ2-1; 8 bases line up with TRBD2. Germline V lookup: CDR1 SGHTA, CDR2 FQGTGA. The CDR3 runs 13 residues. The V and J ends lost 4 bases and 9 bases, in that order; junction bases with no gene match: 5. DNA of the CDR3: TGTGCCAGCAGCTCAGGACTAGCTGGTGAGCAGTTCTTC. Translation gives CASSSGLAGEQFF. The full variable domain, in which reference TRBV7-3 and TRBJ2-1 provide the parts outside the CDR3, is GAGVSQTPSNKVTEKGKYVELRCDPISGHTALYWYRQSLGQGPEFLIYFQGTGAADDSGLPNDRFFAVRPEGSVSTLKIQRTERGDSAVYLCASSSGLAGEQFFGPGTRLTVL.

As DNA, the CDR3 is TGCGCCAGCAGCTTAGCTAGCGGGATCCACGAGCAGTACTTC. Amino acid sequence: CASSLASGIHEQYF. The V and J genes are TRBV5-1 and TRBJ2-7, with 9 bases aligning to TRBD2. Germline V gene data show CDR1 as SGHRS and CDR2 as YFSETQ. This CDR3 spans 14 amino acids. V was clipped by 2 bases and J by 5 bases; unmatched bases: 5.